This T cell receptor beta chain was obtained from a study of tumor-infiltrating lymphocytes in primary liver carcinoma. Study-wide background: The study included patients who were men and women aged 30 to 69 years. Study results and caveats: Tumors reached a significantly greater top-250-clone fraction than blood did (p = 0.039).

TCR beta cDNA was made from 450 to 550 ng total RNA with a constant-region primer. TCR beta libraries came from three nested multiplex PCR rounds using slightly modified ARM-PCR. Both of the initial two PCR rounds ran for roughly 10 cycles and employed TRBV1-TRBV30 forward primers alongside a C-beta reverse primer. One entry per CDR3 protein results from TCRdb running MiXCR on the multiplex PCR reads. This table holds about 64,000 distinct CDR3 sequences, approximately 74% found once. Germline V gene lookup returns CDR1 SEHNR and CDR2 FQNEAQ (reference sequence). The CDR3 totals 16 residues. Taking about 17-33 mg of unsorted bulk tissue, the authors co-extracted RNA and DNA. On this clonotype: Its antigen remains unknown. A junction end diverges from the germline sequence, so it may reflect a read error.

Sequencing was done on a sample of liver tumor tissue from sampling region 4. Subset indicated: tumor region T4, right-lateral pole. The sequence was obtained from a man aged 40-49 years with primary liver carcinoma and hepatitis B virus infection. The chain uses TRBV7-9 and TRBJ2-3; TRBD2 aligns across 13 bases. Here the CDR3 DNA reads TGTGCCGGCAGCTCCTGGACTAGCGGGAGCCCAGATACGCAGTGTTTT. As protein: CAGSSWTSGSPDTQCF.